The following is a T cell receptor beta chain sequence with its context. The antigen it binds to is not known. No base quality information exists; no much larger clone differs at one position. CDR3 length: 16 amino acids, cysteine to phenylalanine. The retained sequence is limited to the CDR3, 48 bases, with the frame set at the first base. CDR1 and CDR2 are drawn from the germline V gene (reference sequence): SEHNR, FQNEAQ. The V and J ends are trimmed by 5 bases and 2 bases, leaving 13 bases between them. This entry comes from a study of blood T cell repertoires in COVID-19 (dated by TCRdb to 2020 to 2021). Context from the whole study: Collaborator samples came from the United States, Italy and Spain and covered acute and convalescent phases of COVID-19. The material from the prospective study consisted of cDNA or gDNA derived from T cells, B-cell-depleted T cells, or PBMCs. Subjects who had been exposed to COVID-19, were actively infected with it, or had recovered from it provided the deeply sampled blood TCRbeta repertoires that made up the dataset. The repertoires were released in a freely available public database intended as a resource for research on the immune response to SARS-CoV-2. Samples were obtained from the ongoing ImmuneRACE study (first 160 participants) and from 1,254 subjects provided by 6 global collaborators. The sample metadata nearly always contained a de-identified subject ID, COVID-19 status, age in years and sex. HLA class I and class II types, where available, came from metadata supplied by the sample provider rather than from assay-based typing. The research as a whole found: The quantity of clinical and demographic metadata differed by source and by participant and was supplied without curation.

TCRbeta CDR3 regions were amplified from genomic DNA by means of the immunoSEQ Assay, a bias-controlled multiplex PCR. The original pipeline was this. Nucleated cell counts per sample were estimated from amplification of reference gene primers within the assay. To quantify the absolute abundance of each unique TCRbeta CDR3 rearrangement, sequence reads were collapsed and filtered. For each sample, productive Simpson clonality was calculated as the square root of Simpson's diversity index across productive rearrangements. The table comes from immuneACCESS by way of TCRdb, which keeps in-frame sequences with V and J called. Part of the clones is missing from these tables; in studies checked, under half for an unresolved V gene and the rest for unknown reasons. V, J and clone size derive from that table, while D and trimming were established from the DNA sequence. This sample is represented by about 130,000 clones; approximately 90% of them were singletons. The ten top clones hold roughly 2% of the sample.

One collaborating source in Seattle enrolled patients during active infection and followed them longitudinally through the course of disease. Whole blood was collected in K2EDTA tubes by collaborating institutions according to the institutions' own protocols. For TCRbeta analysis, collaborators shipped samples in one of three forms: frozen whole blood, isolated PBMCs, or DNA extracted from either of those sample types. The chain is made from TRBV7-9 and TRBJ2-6, with TRBD2 as a weak D call on 7 bases. The specimen was peripheral blood. The sequence derives from a man aged 50-60 years with COVID-19, enrolled during active disease. The CDR3: CASSNRGAAGANVLTF. At the DNA level, the sequence is TGTGCCAGCAGCAATCGGGGGGCGGCTGGGGCCAACGTCCTGACTTTC.